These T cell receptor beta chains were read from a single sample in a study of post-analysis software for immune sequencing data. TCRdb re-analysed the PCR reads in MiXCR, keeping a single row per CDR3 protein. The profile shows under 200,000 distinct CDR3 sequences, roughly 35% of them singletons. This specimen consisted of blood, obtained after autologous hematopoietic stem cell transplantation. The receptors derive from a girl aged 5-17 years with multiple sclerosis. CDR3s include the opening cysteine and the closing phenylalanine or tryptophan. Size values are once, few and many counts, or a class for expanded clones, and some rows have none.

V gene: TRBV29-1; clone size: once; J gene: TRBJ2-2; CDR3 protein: CSVEWSENTGELFF
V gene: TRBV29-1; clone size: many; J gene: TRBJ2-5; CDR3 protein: CSVESSPGETQYF
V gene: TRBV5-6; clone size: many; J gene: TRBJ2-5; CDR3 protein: CASSSELAGGLETQYF
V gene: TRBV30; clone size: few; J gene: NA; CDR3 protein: CAWTPDRGLYEQYF
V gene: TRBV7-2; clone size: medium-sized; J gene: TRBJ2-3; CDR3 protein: CASSKPQQGNWASDTQYF
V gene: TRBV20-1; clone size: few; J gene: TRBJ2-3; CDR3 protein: CSARGTQAHTDTQYF
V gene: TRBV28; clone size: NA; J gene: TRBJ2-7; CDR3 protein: CASSFGGASLNEQYF
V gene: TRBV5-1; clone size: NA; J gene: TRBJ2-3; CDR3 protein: CASSSGLAGGPGDTQYF
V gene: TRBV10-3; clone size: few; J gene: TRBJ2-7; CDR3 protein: CAIRPGTDSYEQYF
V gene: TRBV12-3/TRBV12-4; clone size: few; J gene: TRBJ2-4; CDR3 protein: CASRPGQTLAKNIQYF
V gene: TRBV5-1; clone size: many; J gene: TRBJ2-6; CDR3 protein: CASSPGFSGANVLTF
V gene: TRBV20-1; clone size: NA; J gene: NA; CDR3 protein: CSARDWCSGRKTQYF
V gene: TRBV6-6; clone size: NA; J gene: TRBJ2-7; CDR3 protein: CASRIDGTSYEQYF
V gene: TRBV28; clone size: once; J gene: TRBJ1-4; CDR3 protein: CANNWPTGNEKLFF
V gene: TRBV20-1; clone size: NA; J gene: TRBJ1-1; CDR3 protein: CSAAGQVNTEAFF
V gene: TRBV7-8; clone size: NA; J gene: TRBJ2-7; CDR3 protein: CASSLERWVAGGMSYEQYF
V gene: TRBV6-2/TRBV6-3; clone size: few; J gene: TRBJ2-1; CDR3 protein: CASNLAGGYEQFF
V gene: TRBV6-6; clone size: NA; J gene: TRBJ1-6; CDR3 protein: CASSDRDNSPLHF
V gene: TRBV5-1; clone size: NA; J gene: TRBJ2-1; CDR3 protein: CASSFGRDSYNEQFF
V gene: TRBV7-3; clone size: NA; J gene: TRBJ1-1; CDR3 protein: CASSRGGVNTEAFF
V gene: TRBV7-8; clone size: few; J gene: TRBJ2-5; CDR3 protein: CASSLVRGKETQYF
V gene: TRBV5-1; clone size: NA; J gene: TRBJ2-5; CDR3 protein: CASSLGRILAAETQYF
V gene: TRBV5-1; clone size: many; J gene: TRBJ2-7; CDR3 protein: CASSLVGGHEQYF
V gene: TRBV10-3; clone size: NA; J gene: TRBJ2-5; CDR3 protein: CAINRLAGGPKETQYF
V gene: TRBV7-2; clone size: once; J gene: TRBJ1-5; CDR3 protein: CASSWGGSNQPQHF
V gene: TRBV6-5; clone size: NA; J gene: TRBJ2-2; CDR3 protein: CASSYSGENTGELFF
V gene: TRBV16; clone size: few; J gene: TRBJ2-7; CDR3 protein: CASSQGQRSYEQYF
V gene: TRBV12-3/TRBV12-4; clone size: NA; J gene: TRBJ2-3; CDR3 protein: CASRVTATTDTQYF
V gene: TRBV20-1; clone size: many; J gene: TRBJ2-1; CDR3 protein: CSAQAYEQFF
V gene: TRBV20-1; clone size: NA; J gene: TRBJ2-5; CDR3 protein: CSASGEETQYF
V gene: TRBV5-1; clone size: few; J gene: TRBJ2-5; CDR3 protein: CASSLSADRETQYF
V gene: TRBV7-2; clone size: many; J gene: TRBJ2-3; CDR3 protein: CASSLGIGTSGAGDTQYF
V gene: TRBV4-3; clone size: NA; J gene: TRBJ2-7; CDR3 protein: CASSQEPGYEQYF
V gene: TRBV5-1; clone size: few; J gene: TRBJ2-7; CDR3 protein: CASRKRLAGGQWSHEQYF
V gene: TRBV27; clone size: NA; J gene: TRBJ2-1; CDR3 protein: CASSFLGGRAQSEQFF